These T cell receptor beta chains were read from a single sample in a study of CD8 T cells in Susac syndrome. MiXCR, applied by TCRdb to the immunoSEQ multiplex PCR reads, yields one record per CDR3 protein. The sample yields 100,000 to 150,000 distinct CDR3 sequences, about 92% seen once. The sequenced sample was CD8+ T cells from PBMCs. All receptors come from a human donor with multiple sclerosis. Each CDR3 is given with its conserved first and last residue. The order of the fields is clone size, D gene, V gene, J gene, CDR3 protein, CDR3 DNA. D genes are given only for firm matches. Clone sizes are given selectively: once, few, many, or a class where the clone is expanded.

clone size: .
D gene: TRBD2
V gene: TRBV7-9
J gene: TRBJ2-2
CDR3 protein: CASGRVNTGELFF
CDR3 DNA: TGTGCCAGCGGGAGGGTGAACACCGGGGAGCTGTTTTTT

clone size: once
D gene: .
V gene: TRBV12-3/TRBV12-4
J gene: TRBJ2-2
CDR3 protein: CASSGEMDTGELFF
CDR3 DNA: TGTGCCAGCAGCGGAGAGATGGACACCGGGGAGCTGTTTTTT

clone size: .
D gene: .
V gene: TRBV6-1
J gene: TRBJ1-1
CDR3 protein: CASSAPGERGKGGAFF
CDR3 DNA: TGTGCCAGCAGTGCCCCGGGAGAACGGGGGAAAGGTGGGGCTTTCTTT

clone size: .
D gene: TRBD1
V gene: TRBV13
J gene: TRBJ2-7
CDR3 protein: CASSLGPGGDEQYF
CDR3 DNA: TGTGCCAGCAGCTTAGGGCCAGGGGGTGATGAGCAGTACTTC

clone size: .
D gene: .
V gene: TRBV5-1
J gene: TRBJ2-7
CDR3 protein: CASSLVQGGYEQYF
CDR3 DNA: TGCGCCAGCAGCTTGGTACAGGGAGGCTACGAGCAGTACTTC

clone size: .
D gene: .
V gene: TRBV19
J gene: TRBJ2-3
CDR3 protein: CASSQPRDTQYF
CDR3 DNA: TGTGCCAGTAGCCAGCCTAGGGATACGCAGTATTTT

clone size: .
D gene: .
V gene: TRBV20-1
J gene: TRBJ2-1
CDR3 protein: CSARVGRGNEQFF
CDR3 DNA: TGCAGTGCTAGAGTCGGGCGGGGAAATGAGCAGTTCTTC

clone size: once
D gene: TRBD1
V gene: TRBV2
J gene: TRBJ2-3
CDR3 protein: CASLPGTASTDTQYF
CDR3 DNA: TGTGCCAGCTTACCCGGGACAGCTAGCACAGATACGCAGTATTTT

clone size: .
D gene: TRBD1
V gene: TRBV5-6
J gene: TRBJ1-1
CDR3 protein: CASSLRAGGLYPEAFF
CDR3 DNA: TGTGCCAGCAGCTTGAGGGCAGGGGGATTGTACCCTGAAGCTTTCTTT

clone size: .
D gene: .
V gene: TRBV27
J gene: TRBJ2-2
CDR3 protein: CATAGDTGELFF
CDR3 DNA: TGTGCCACCGCAGGGGACACCGGGGAGCTGTTTTTT

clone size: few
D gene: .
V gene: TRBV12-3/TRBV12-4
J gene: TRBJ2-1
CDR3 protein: CASSSRASTYNEQFF
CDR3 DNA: TGTGCCAGCAGTTCCAGGGCATCCACCTACAATGAGCAGTTCTTC

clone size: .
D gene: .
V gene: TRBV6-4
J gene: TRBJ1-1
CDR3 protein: CASSAGVNTEAFF
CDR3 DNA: TGTGCCAGCAGCGCCGGTGTGAACACTGAAGCTTTCTTT

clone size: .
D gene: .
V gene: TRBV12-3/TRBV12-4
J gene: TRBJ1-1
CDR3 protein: CASRHFMNTEAFF
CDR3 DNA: TGTGCCAGCAGGCATTTCATGAACACTGAAGCTTTCTTT

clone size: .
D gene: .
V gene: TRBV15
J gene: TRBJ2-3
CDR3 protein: CATSVLGQDVDTQYF
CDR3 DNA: TGTGCCACCAGCGTCCTGGGGCAGGATGTAGATACGCAGTATTTT

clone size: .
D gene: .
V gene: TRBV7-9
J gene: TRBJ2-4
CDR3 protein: CASSAENFPERYF
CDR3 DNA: TGTGCCAGCAGCGCGGAGAACTTCCCGGAGAGGTACTTC

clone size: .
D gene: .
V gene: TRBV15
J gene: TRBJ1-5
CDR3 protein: CATSREPQRGNQPQHF
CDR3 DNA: TGTGCCACCAGCAGAGAGCCCCAGAGAGGGAATCAGCCCCAGCATTTT

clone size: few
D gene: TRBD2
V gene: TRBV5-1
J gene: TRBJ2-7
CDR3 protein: CASSRGTGTNEQYF
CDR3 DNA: TGCGCCAGCAGCCGCGGGACCGGGACTAACGAGCAGTACTTC

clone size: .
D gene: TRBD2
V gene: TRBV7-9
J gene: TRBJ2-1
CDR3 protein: CASSLAGRGGDEQFF
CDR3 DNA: TGTGCCAGCAGCTTAGCAGGGCGCGGGGGGGATGAGCAGTTCTTC

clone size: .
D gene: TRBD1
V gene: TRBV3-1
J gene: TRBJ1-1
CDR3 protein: CASSPGQGSTEAFF
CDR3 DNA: TGTGCCAGCAGCCCCGGACAGGGTTCCACTGAAGCTTTCTTT

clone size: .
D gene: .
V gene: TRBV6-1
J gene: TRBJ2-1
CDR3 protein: CASSEIGGYNEQFF
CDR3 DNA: TGTGCCAGCAGTGAAATCGGAGGGTACAATGAGCAGTTCTTC

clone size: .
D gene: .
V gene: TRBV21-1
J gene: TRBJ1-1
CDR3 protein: CASSELGRNTEAFF
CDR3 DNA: TGTGCCAGCAGCGAATTAGGGAGGAACACTGAAGCTTTCTTT

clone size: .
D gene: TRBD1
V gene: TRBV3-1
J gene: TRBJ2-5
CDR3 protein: CASSKKQGAGETQYF
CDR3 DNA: TGTGCCAGCAGCAAAAAACAGGGGGCAGGGGAGACCCAGTACTTC

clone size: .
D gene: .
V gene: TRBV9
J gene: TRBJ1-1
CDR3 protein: CASSVGSYTEAFF
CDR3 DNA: TGTGCCAGCAGCGTAGGCAGTTACACTGAAGCTTTCTTT

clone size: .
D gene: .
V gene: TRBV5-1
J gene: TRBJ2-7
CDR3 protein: CASSLEGADPHEQYF
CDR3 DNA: TGCGCCAGCAGCTTGGAAGGGGCCGATCCCCACGAGCAGTACTTC

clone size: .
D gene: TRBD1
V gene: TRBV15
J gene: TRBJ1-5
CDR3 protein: CATSVPGTGGFQPQHF
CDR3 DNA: TGTGCCACCAGCGTCCCCGGGACAGGGGGTTTTCAGCCCCAGCATTTT

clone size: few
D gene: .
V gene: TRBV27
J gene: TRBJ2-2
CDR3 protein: CASSLQGNTGELFF
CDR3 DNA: TGTGCCAGCTCATTACAGGGGAACACCGGGGAGCTGTTTTTT

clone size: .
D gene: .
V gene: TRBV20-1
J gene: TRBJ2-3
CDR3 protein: CSARGGADSTDTQYF
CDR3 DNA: TGCAGTGCTAGAGGAGGAGCGGATAGCACAGATACGCAGTATTTT

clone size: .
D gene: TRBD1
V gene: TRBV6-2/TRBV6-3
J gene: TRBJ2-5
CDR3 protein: CASRPQGEETQYF
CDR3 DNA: TGTGCCAGCAGACCACAGGGGGAAGAGACCCAGTACTTC

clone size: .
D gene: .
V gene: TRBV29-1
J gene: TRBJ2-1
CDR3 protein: CSVRGGFNNEQFF
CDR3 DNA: TGCAGCGTGAGGGGGGGATTCAACAATGAGCAGTTCTTC

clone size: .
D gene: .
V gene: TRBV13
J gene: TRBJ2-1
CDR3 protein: CASSSGPYNEQFF
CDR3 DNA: TGTGCCAGCAGCTCGGGACCCTACAATGAGCAGTTCTTC

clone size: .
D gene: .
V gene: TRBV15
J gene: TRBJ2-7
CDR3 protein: CATSREWSYEQYF
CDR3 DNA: TGTGCCACCAGCAGAGAATGGTCCTACGAGCAGTACTTC

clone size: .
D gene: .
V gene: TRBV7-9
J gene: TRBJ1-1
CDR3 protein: CASSPVGAVGAFF
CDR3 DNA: TGTGCCAGCAGCCCCGTTGGGGCTGTCGGAGCTTTCTTT

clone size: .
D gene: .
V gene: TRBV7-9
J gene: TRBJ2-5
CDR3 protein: CASSFPGETQYF
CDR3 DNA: TGTGCCAGCAGCTTCCCGGGGGAGACCCAGTACTTC

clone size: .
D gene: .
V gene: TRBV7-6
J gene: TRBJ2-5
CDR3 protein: CASSLAPPVWGTQYF
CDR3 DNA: TGTGCCAGCAGCTTAGCGCCTCCGGTCTGGGGGACCCAGTACTTC

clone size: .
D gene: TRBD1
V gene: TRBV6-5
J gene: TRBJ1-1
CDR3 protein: CASSSYRGVTEAFF
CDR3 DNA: TGTGCCAGCAGTTCCTACAGGGGGGTAACTGAAGCTTTCTTT

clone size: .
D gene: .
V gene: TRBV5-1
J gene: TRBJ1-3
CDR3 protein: CASSGTGNTIYF
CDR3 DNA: TGCGCCAGCAGCGGCACGGGAAACACCATATATTTT

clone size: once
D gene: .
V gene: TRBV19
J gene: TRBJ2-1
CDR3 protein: CASSFKGKAINEQFF
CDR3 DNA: TGTGCCAGTAGTTTCAAGGGTAAGGCTATCAATGAGCAGTTCTTC

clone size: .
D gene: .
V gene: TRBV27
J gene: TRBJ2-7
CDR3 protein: CASRRDSLRYEQYF
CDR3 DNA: TGTGCCAGCAGGCGGGACTCACTCCGATACGAGCAGTACTTC

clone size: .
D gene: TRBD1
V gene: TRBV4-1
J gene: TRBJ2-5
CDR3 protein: CASSLGQRAETQYF
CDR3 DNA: TGCGCCAGCAGCCTGGGACAGAGGGCGGAGACCCAGTACTTC

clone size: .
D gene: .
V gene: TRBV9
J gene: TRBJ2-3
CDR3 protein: CASSISGSLTDTQYF
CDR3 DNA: TGTGCCAGCAGCATCTCCGGGTCGCTAACAGATACGCAGTATTTT

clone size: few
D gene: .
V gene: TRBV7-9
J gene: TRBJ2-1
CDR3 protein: CASSLARGEQFF
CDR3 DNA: TGTGCCAGCAGCTTAGCCCGCGGTGAGCAGTTCTTC

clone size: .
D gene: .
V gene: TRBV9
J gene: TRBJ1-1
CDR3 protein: CASTSRPGRTFEAFF
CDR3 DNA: TGTGCCAGCACCTCTCGTCCGGGCCGGACCTTTGAAGCTTTCTTT

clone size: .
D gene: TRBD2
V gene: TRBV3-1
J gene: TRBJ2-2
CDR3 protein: CASSPALAGVTGELFF
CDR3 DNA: TGTGCCAGCAGCCCCGCTCTAGCGGGAGTCACCGGGGAGCTGTTTTTT

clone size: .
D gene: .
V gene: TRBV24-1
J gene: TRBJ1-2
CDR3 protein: CATSDRVGYTF
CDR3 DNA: TGTGCCACCAGTGACAGGGTTGGCTACACCTTC

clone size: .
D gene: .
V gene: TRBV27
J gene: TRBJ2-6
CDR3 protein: CASSSLNGGSGANVLTF
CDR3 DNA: TGTGCCAGCAGTTCACTAAACGGGGGCTCTGGGGCCAACGTCCTGACTTTC

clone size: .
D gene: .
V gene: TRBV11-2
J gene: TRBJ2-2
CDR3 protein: CASSLVANTGELFF
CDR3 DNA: TGTGCCAGCAGCTTAGTAGCGAACACCGGGGAGCTGTTTTTT

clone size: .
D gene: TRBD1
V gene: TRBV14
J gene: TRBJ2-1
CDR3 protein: CASSHERGQAEQFF
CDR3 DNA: TGTGCCAGCAGCCACGAAAGGGGACAGGCTGAGCAGTTCTTC

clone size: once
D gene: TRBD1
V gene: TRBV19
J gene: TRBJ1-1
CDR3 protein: CASWTGVNTEAFF
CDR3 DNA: TGTGCCAGCTGGACAGGCGTGAACACTGAAGCTTTCTTT

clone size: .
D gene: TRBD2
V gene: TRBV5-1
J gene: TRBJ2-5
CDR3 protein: CASSLGTSSSQETQYF
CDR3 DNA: TGCGCCAGCAGCTTGGGGACTAGCAGCTCCCAAGAGACCCAGTACTTC

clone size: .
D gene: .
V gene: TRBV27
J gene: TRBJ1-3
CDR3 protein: CASSLSQGLGNTIYF
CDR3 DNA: TGTGCCAGCAGTTTATCCCAGGGGCTTGGAAACACCATATATTTT

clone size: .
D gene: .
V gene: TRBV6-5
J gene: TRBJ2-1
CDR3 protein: CASSYSGPYNEQFF
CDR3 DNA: TGTGCCAGCAGTTACTCGGGACCCTACAATGAGCAGTTCTTC

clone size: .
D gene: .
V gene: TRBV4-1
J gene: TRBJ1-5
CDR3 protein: CASSQDVRNQPQHF
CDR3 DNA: TGCGCCAGCAGCCAAGATGTCCGGAATCAGCCCCAGCATTTT

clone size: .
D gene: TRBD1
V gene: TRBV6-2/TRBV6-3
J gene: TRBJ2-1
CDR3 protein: CASSSRTGTGGSSYNEQFF
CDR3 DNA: TGTGCCAGCAGTTCCCGTACGGGAACAGGGGGCAGCTCCTACAATGAGCAGTTCTTC

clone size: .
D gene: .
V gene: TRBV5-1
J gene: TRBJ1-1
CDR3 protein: CASNKGTEAFF
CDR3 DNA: TGCGCCAGCAACAAGGGCACTGAAGCTTTCTTT

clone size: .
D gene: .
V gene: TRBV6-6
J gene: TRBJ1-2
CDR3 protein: CASSPGDGYTF
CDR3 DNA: TGTGCCAGCAGCCCGGGGGATGGCTACACCTTC

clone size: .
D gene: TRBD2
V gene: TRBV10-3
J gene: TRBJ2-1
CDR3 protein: CAISDRGDEQFF
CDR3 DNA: TGTGCCATCAGTGACCGGGGGGATGAGCAGTTCTTC

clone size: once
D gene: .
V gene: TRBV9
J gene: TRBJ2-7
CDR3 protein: CASSVGGTPRAEQYF
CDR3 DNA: TGTGCCAGCAGCGTAGGGGGGACACCACGAGCGGAGCAGTACTTC

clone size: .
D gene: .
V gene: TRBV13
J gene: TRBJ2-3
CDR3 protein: CASSLRGSSWDTQYF
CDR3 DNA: TGTGCCAGCAGCTTACGGGGTTCTAGCTGGGATACGCAGTATTTT